This TCR beta chain was sequenced in a study of regulatory T cells in long-lasting Graves disease. Specified time point: persistent/refractory GD, antithyroid drugs over 5 years with positive TRAb. Preparation of the TCR library used RNA extracted from PBMCs. In building TCR beta libraries, iRepertoire HTBI primers were used together with Arm-PCR of CDR3 regions. TCRdb analysed the multiplex PCR reads with MiXCR anew, one entry per CDR3 protein. Of roughly 360,000 distinct CDR3 sequences in the sample, roughly 25% are singletons; the top ten hold around 30%. This clonotype was seen a handful of times. Germline values: CDR1 SGHRS, CDR2 YFSETQ. V shed 0 bases and J shed 6 bases, with 10 bases lying between them. This CDR3 contains 13 residues.

The chain joins TRBV5-1 to TRBJ2-7; no clear D. Here the sequenced sample was peripheral blood mononuclear cells (PBMCs), taken when the disease was refractory, from a patient treated with antithyroid drugs. The TCR was taken from a middle-aged woman with Graves disease. The CDR3 sequence: CASSLGLWSEQYF. As DNA, the CDR3 is TGCGCCAGCAGCTTGGGCCTCTGGAGCGAGCAGTACTTC. Full variable domain (missing parts from reference TRBV5-1 and TRBJ2-7): KAGVTQTPRYLIKTRGQQVTLSCSPISGHRSVSWYQQTPGQGLQFLFEYFSETQRNKGNFPGRFSGRQFSNSRSEMNVSTLELGDSALYLCASSLGLWSEQYFGPGTRLTVT.